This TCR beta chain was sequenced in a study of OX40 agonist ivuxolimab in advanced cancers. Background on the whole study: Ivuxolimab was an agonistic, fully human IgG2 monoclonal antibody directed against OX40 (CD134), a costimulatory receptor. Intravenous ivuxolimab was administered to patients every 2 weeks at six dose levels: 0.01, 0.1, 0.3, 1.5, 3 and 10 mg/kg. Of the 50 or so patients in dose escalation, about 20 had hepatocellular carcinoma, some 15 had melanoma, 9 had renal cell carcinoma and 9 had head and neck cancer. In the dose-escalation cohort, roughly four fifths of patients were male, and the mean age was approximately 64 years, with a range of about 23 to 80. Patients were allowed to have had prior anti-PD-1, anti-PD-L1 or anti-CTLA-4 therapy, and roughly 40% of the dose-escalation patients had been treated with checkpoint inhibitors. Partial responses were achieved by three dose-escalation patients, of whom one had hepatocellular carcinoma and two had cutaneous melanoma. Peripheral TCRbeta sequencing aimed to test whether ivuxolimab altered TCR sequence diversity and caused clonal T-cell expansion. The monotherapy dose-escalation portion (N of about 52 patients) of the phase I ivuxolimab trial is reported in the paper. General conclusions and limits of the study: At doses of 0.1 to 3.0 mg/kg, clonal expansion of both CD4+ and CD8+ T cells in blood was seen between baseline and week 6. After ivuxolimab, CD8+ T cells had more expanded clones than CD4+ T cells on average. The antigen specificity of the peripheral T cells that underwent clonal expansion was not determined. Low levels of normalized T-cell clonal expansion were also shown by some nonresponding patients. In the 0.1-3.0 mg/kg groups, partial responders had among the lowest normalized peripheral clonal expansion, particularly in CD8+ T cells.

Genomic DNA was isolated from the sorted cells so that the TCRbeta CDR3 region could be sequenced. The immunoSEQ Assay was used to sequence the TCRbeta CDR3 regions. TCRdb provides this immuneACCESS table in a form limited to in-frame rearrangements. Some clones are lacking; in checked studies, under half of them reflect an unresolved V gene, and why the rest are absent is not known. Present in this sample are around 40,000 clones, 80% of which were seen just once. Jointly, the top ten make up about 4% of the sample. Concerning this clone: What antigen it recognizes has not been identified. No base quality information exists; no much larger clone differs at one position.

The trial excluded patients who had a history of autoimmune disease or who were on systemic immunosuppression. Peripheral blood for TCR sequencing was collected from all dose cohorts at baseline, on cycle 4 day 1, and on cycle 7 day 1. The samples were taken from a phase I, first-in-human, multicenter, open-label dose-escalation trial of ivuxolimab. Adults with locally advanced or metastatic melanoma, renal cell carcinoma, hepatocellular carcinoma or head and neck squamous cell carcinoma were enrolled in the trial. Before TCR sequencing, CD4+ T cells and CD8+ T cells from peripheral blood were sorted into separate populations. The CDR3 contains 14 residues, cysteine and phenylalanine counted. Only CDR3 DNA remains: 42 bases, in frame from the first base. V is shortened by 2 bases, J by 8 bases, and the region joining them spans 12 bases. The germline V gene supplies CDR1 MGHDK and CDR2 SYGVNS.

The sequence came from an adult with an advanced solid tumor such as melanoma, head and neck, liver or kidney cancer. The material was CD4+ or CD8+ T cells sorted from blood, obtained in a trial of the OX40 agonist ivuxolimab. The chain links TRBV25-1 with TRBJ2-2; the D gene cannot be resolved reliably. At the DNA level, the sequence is TGTGCCAGCAGTGAAGCCTCGCCCCCAGGGGAGCTGTTTTTT. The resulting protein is CASSEASPPGELFF. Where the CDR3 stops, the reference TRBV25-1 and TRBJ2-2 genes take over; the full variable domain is EADIYQTPRYLVIGTGKKITLECSQTMGHDKMYWYQQDPGMELHLIHYSYGVNSTEKGDLSSESTVSRIRTEHFPLTLESARPSHTSQYLCASSEASPPGELFFGEGSRLTVL.